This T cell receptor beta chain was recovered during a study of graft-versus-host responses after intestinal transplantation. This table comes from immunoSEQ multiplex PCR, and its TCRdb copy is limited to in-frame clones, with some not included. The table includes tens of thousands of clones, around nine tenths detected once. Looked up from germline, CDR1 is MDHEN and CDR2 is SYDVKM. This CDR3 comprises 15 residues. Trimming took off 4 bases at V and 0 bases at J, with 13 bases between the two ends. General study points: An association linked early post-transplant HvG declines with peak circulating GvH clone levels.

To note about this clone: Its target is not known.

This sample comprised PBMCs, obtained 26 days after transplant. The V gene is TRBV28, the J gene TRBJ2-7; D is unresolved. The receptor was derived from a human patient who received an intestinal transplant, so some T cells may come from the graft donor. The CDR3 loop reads CASSSPRGLSYEQYF. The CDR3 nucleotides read TGTGCCAGCAGTTCTCCCCGTGGGCTCTCCTACGAGCAGTACTTC. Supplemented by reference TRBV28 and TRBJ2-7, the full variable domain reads DVKVTQSSRYLVKRTGEKVFLECVQDMDHENMFWYRQDPGLGLRLIYFSYDVKMKEKGDIPEGYSVSREKKERFSLILESASTNQTSMYLCASSSPRGLSYEQYFGPGTRLTVT.